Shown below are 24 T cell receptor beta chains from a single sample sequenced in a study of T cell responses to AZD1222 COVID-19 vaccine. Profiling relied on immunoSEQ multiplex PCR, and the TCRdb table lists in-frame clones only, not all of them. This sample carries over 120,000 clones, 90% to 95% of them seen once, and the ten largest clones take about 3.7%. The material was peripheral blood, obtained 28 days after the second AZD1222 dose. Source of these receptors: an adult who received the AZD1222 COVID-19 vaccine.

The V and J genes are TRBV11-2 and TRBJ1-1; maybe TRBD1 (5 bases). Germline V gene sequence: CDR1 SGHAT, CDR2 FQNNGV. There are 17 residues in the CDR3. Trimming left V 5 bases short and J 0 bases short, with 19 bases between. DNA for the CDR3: TGTGCCAGCAGCAGACCCGGGGCAGGCCGTATGAACACTGAAGCTTTCTTT. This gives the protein CASSRPGAGRMNTEAFF.

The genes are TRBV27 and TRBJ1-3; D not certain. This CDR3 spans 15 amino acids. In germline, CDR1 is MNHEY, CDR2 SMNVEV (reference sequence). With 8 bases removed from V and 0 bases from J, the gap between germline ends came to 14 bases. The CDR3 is CASLLSQFSGNTIYF. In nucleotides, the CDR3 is TGTGCCAGCCTACTTTCACAGTTCTCTGGAAACACCATATATTTT.

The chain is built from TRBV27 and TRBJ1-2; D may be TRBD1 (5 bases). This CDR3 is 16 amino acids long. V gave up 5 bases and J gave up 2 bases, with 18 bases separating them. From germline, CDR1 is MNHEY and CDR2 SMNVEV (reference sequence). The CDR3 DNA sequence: TGTGCCAGCAGTATTACGGCGACAGAGCCAAACTATGGCTACACCTTC. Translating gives CASSITATEPNYGYTF.

CDR3 DNA: TGTGCCAGCAGCCAAAGGGGGACAGGCCTTAACTATGGCTACACCTTC. Its protein product is CASSQRGTGLNYGYTF. This rearrangement joins TRBV14 to TRBJ1-2; 8 nucleotides line up with TRBD1. The CDR3 consists of 16 residues. The germline gives CDR1 SGHDN, CDR2 FVKESK. V gave up 2 bases and J gave up 1 base; unmatched junction bases: 6.

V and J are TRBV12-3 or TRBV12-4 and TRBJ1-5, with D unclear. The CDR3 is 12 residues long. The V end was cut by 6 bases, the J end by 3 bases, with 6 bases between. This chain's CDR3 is CASRRDNQPQHF. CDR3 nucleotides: TGTGCCAGCAGGAGGGACAATCAGCCCCAGCATTTT.

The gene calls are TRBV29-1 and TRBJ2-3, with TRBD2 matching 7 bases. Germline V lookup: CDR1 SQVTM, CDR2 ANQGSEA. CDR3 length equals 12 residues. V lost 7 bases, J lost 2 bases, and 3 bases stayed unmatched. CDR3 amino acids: CSGGGVTDTQYF. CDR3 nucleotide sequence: TGCAGCGGGGGAGGGGTCACAGATACGCAGTATTTT.

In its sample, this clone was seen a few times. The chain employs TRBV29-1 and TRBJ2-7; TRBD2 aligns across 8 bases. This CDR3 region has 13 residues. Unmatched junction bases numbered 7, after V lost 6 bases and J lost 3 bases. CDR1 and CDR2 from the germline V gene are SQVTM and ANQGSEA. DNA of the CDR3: TGCAGCGTAAGACTAGCGAATGGCTACGAGCAGTACTTC. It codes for CSVRLANGYEQYF.

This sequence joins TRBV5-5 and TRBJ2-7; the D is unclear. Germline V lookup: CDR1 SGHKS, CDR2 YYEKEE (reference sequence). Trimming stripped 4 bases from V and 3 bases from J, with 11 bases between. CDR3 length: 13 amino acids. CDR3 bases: TGTGCCAGCAGCCGGACGGAGATCTACGAGCAGTACTTC. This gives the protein CASSRTEIYEQYF. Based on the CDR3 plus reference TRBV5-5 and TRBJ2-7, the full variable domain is DAGVTQSPTHLIKTRGQQVTLRCSPISGHKSVSWYQQVLGQGPQFIFQYYEKEERGRGNFPDRFSARQFPNYSSELNVNALLLGDSALYLCASSRTEIYEQYFGPGTRLTVT.

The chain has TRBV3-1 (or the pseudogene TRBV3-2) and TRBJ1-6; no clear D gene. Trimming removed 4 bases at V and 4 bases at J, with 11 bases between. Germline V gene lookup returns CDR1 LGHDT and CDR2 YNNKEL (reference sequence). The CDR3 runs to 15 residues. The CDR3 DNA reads TGTGCCAGCAGCCCCCGGGCAGGTTATAATTCACCCCTCCACTTT. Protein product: CASSPRAGYNSPLHF.

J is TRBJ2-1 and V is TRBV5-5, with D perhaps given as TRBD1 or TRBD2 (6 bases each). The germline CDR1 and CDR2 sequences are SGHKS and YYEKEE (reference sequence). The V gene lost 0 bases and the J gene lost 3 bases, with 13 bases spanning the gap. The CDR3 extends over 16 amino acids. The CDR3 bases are TGTGCCAGCAGCTTGGCTATACAGGGACTCTACAATGAGCAGTTCTTC. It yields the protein CASSLAIQGLYNEQFF.

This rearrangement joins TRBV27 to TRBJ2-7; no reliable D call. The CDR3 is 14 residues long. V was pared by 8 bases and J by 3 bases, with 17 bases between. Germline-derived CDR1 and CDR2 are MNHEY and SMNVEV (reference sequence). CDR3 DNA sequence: TGTGCCAGCTGTCCTGACTCCTTGTGCTACGAGCAGTACTTC. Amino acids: CASCPDSLCYEQYF.

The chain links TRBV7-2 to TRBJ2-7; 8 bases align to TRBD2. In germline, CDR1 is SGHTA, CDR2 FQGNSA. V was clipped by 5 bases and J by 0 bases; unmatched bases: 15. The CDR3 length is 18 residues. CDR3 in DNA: TGTGCCAGCAGCCCCCACCGCCGCCCTAGCGGGCCCTCCTACGAGCAGTACTTC. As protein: CASSPHRRPSGPSYEQYF.

DNA for the CDR3: TGTGCCAGCAGACGGACAGGGGATCTCCACTTT. The encoded protein is CASRRTGDLHF. V usage is TRBV2 and J usage is TRBJ1-6; 9 positions match TRBD1. Germline trimming cut 6 bases from V and 16 bases from J; bases unmatched to any gene: 4. In germline, CDR1 is SNHLY, CDR2 FYNNEI. This CDR3 contains 11 residues.

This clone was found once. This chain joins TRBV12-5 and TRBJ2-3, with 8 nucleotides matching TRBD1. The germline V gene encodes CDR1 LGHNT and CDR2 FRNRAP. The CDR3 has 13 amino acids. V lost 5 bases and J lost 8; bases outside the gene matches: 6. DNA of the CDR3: TGTGCTAGTGGTACGCAGGGGGCTCGTACGCAGTATTTT. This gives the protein CASGTQGARTQYF.

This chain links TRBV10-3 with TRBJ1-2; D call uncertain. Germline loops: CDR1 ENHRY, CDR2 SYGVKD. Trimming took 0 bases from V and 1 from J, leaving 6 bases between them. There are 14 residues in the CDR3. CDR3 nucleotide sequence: TGTGCCATCAGTGAGTCAATGGATAACTATGGCTACACCTTC. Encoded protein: CAISESMDNYGYTF.

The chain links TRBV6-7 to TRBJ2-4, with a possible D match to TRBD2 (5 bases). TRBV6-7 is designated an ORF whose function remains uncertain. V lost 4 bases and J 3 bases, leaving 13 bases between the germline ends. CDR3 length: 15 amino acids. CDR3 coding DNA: TGTGCCAGCAGTTCGCTTAGCGCGGGCAAAAACATTCAGTACTTC. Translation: CASSSLSAGKNIQYF.

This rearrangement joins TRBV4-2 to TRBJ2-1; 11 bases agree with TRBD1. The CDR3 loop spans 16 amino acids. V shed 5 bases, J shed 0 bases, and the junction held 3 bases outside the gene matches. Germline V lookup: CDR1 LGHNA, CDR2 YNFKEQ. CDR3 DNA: TGTGCCAGCAGCACAGGGACAGGGGGCTCCTACAATGAGCAGTTCTTC. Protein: CASSTGTGGSYNEQFF.

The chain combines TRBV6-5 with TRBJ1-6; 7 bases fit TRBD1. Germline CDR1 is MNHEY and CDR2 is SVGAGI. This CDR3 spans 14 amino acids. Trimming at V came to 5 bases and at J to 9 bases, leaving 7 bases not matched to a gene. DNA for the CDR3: TGTGCCAGCAGTACCGGGACAGTAACTTCACCCCTCCACTTT. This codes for CASSTGTVTSPLHF.

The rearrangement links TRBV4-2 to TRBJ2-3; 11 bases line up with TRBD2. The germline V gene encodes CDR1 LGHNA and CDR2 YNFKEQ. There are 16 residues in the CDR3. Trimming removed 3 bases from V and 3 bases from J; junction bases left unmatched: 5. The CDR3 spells CASSQELAGATDTQYF. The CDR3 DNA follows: TGTGCCAGCAGCCAGGAACTAGCGGGAGCAACAGATACGCAGTATTTT.

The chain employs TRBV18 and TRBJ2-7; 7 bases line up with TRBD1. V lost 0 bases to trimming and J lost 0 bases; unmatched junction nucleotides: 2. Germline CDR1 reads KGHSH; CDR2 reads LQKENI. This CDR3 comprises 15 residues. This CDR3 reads CASSPPGQVSYEQYF. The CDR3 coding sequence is TGTGCCAGCTCACCACCCGGACAGGTCTCCTACGAGCAGTACTTC.

The CDR3 sequence: CASSFGVLNEQFF. The CDR3, as DNA: TGTGCCAGCAGTTTTGGAGTTCTCAATGAGCAGTTCTTC. The chain has TRBV27 and TRBJ2-1; D uncertain. CDR3 length equals 13 residues. Between the trimmed V and J ends, which lost 3 bases and 6 bases, there was a span of 9 bases. Per the germline V gene, CDR1 is MNHEY and CDR2 is SMNVEV (reference sequence).

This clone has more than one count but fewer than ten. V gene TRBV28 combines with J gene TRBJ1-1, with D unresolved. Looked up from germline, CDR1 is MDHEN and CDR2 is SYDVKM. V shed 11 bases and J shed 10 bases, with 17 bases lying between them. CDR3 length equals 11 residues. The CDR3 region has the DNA TGTGCCGCACGGGGAAAAAGTGGAGCTTTCTTT. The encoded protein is CAARGKSGAFF.

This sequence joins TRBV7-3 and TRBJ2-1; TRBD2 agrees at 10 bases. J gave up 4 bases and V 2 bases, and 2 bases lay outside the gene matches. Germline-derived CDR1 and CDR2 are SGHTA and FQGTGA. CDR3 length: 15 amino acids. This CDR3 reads CASSLGLAEYNEQFF. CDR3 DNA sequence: TGTGCCAGCAGCTTAGGACTAGCGGAGTACAATGAGCAGTTCTTC.

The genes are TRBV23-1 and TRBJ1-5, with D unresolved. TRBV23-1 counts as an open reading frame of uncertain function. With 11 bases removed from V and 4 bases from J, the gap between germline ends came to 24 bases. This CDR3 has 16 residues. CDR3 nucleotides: TGCGCCTGCCGGCCCTCGGGGTGGAGTTTGAATCAGCCCCAGCATTTT. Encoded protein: CACRPSGWSLNQPQHF.